The rows below give T cell receptor beta chains drawn from one sample of a study of T cell responses to AZD1222 COVID-19 vaccine. TCRdb keeps only in-frame clones here, not all; method: immunoSEQ multiplex PCR. Among approximately 100,000 clones listed, over 85% were seen once. The sample was peripheral blood, taken on day 0 of AZD1222 vaccination. The receptors originated from an adult in good health. CDR3s include the opening cysteine and the closing phenylalanine or tryptophan. The D gene is left open where the match is weak. The listing skips clone size in some rows; elsewhere it reads once, few, many or a size class.

d_call	clone_size	v_call	j_call	cdr3_nt	cdr3_aa
.	.	TRBV6-5	TRBJ1-4	TGTGCCAGCAGTAAAAGACAGACAACTAATGAAAAACTGTTTTTT	CASSKRQTTNEKLFF
.	.	TRBV6-5	TRBJ1-6	TGTGCCAGCCGGGATGGCAACCGAAATAATTCACCCCTCCACTTT	CASRDGNRNNSPLHF
.	.	TRBV28	TRBJ1-1	TGTGCCAGCAGTTCCCCGGGGGGCGTTCGAACTGAAGCTTTCTTT	CASSSPGGVRTEAFF
.	.	TRBV7-2	TRBJ1-2	TGTGCCAGCAGCTACGACAGCTTCAACTATGGCTACACCTTC	CASSYDSFNYGYTF
TRBD1	once	TRBV3-1/TRBV3-2	TRBJ1-1	TGTGCCAGCAGCCAGGCGGACAGGGGGCTTAGGAACACTGAAGCTTTCTTT	CASSQADRGLRNTEAFF
TRBD1	.	TRBV3-1/TRBV3-2	TRBJ1-2	TGTGCCAGCAGCCGAGGGACAGATGGCTACACCTTC	CASSRGTDGYTF
.	.	TRBV27	TRBJ2-5	TGTGCCAGCAGGCAGGGGCGGTTAGAGACCCAGTACTTC	CASRQGRLETQYF
.	.	TRBV27	TRBJ2-2	TGTGCCAGCAGTTTATCAGGGGGGACCGGGGAGCTGTTTTTT	CASSLSGGTGELFF
TRBD2	.	TRBV3-1/TRBV3-2	TRBJ2-1	TGTGCCAGCAGCCAGAGGCTAGCGGAGAGCAATGAGCAGTTCTTC	CASSQRLAESNEQFF
.	.	TRBV7-3	TRBJ1-2	TGTGCCAGCAGCTTAACTGGGGGCGGGGATACCGGTGGCTACACCTTC	CASSLTGGGDTGGYTF
.	.	TRBV29-1	TRBJ1-1	TGCAGGGTGCATGCGAACACTGAAGCTTTCTTT	CRVHANTEAFF
.	.	TRBV5-3	TRBJ2-3	TGTGCCAGAAGCTCGGTACCCTGGACTTCTTGCACAGATACGCAGTATTTT	CARSSVPWTSCTDTQYF
.	.	TRBV7-9	TRBJ1-1	TGTGCCAGCAGCTTCCGGGCTGAGGGGTCTGAAGCTTTCTTT	CASSFRAEGSEAFF
.	.	TRBV7-8	TRBJ2-5	TGTGCCAGCAGCTTAGGGGTGGTTAGTTCGAAGACCCAGTACTTC	CASSLGVVSSKTQYF
.	.	TRBV18	TRBJ1-4	TGTGCCAGCTCACCGCAGGGTACAACTAATGAAAAACTGTTTTTT	CASSPQGTTNEKLFF
.	.	TRBV19	TRBJ2-7	TGTGCCAGTAGTATTTCCACAGCGACCTACGAGCAGTACTTC	CASSISTATYEQYF
.	once	TRBV28	TRBJ1-1	TGTGCCAGCAGTTCCAGGGAGTTCGTCACTGAAGCTTTCTTT	CASSSREFVTEAFF
.	.	TRBV18	TRBJ2-1	TGTGCCAGCTCACCACCGACCAGCACCGAGCAGTTCTTC	CASSPPTSTEQFF
.	.	TRBV27	TRBJ2-2	TGTGCCAGCAGTTTATTCAGTGGCACCGGGGAGCTGTTTTTT	CASSLFSGTGELFF
.	.	TRBV27	TRBJ1-2	TGTGCCAGCAGTTTAAAGACTAACTATGGCTACACCTTC	CASSLKTNYGYTF
.	.	TRBV27	TRBJ1-1	TGTGCCAGCAGCTCCGGAGGGATGAACACTGAAGCTTTCTTT	CASSSGGMNTEAFF
.	.	TRBV19	TRBJ1-5	TGTGCCAGTAGTTCGACAGGAGGTAGCAATCAGCCCCAGCATTTT	CASSSTGGSNQPQHF
TRBD2	.	TRBV5-1	TRBJ2-3	TGCGCCAGCAGCCTACCGGGACTAGCGGTAGATACGCAGTATTTT	CASSLPGLAVDTQYF
.	.	TRBV11-3	TRBJ1-1	TGTGCCAGCAGCCGACAAGGGTTGGGCGCTGAAGCTTTCTTT	CASSRQGLGAEAFF
.	.	TRBV7-2	TRBJ1-3	TGTGCCAGCAGCCAAAGGACGCCACCTGGAAACACCATATATTTT	CASSQRTPPGNTIYF
.	.	TRBV19	TRBJ2-5	TGTGCCAGTAGTTCTCTTCAAGAGACCCAGTACTTC	CASSSLQETQYF
.	.	TRBV30	TRBJ1-6	TGTGCCTGCACTCGGGCAGGGGAGGGTACCCTCCACTTT	CACTRAGEGTLHF
TRBD1	.	TRBV6-5	TRBJ1-2	TGTGCCAGCAGCTATGGACAGGGTGTATTCTATGGCTACACCTTC	CASSYGQGVFYGYTF